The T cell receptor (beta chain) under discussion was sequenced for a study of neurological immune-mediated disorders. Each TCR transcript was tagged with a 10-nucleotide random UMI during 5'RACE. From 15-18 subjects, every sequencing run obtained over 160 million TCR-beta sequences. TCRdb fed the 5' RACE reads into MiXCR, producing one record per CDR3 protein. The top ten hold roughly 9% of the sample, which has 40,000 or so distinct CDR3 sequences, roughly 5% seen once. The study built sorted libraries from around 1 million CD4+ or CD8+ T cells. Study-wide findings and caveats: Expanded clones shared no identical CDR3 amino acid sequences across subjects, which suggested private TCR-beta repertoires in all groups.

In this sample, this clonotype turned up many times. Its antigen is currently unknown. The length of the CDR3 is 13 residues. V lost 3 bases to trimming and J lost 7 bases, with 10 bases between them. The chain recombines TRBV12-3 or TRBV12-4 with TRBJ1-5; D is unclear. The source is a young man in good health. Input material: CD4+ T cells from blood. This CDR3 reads CASSLREGQPQHF. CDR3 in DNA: TGTGCCAGCAGTTTGAGGGAGGGCCAGCCCCAGCATTTT.